One and the same sample provided the 22 T cell receptor beta chains below, sequenced in a study of T cell changes during pregnancy in multiple sclerosis. The protocol was immunoSEQ multiplex PCR, while the TCRdb copy is restricted to in-frame clones and leaves out a portion. The sample shows about 110,000 clones, about 93% of them seen only once. Sequencing was performed on peripheral blood, taken in the third trimester of pregnancy. These receptor sequences come from a female donor with multiple sclerosis, enrolled in a pregnancy study.

V is TRBV28 and J is TRBJ1-2; no definite D call. Germline values: CDR1 MDHEN, CDR2 SYDVKM. Trimming shortened V by 4 bases and J by 8 bases, and 11 bases separated the two germline ends. CDR3 length: 12 residues. The CDR3 bases are TGTGCCAGCAGTTCGGCAGGTCGAGGCTACACCTTC. This gives the protein CASSSAGRGYTF.

The chain combines TRBV28 with TRBJ2-7; TRBD1 matches at 8 bases. In germline, CDR1 is MDHEN, CDR2 SYDVKM. V shed 4 bases and J 5 bases; nucleotides not matched to a gene: 4. This CDR3 contains 13 residues. CDR3 nucleotide sequence: TGTGCCAGCAGTTCGGGACAGGCCCACGAGCAGTACTTC. Translation: CASSSGQAHEQYF.

This chain links TRBV7-9 with TRBJ2-1; a possible D gene is TRBD1 (6 bases). The CDR3 covers 16 residues. V lost 0 bases and J lost 0, with 9 bases in between. CDR1 SEHNR and CDR2 FQNEAQ come from the germline V gene (reference sequence). The CDR3 DNA is TGTGCCAGCAGCTTAGCCCAGGGGAGCTCCTACAATGAGCAGTTCTTC. Its translation is CASSLAQGSSYNEQFF. The variable domain in full, completed from reference TRBV7-9 and TRBJ2-1, reads DTGVSQNPRHKITKRGQNVTFRCDPISEHNRLYWYRQTLGQGPEFLTYFQNEAQLEKSRLLSDRFSAERPKGSFSTLEIQRTEQGDSAMYLCASSLAQGSSYNEQFFGPGTRLTVL.

The genes are TRBV7-9 and TRBJ1-2; possibly TRBD1 for D (5 bases). The CDR3 runs 14 residues. The germline V and J ends were trimmed by 8 bases and 3 bases, with 16 bases remaining between them. CDR1 is SEHNR, CDR2 FQNEAQ, per germline (reference sequence). The CDR3 DNA reads as TGTGCCAGCCTCGGGGGGGGACGAGACTATGGCTACACCTTC. The encoded protein is CASLGGGRDYGYTF.

The J gene is TRBJ2-2, the V gene TRBV9; 7 nucleotides match TRBD1. V lost 4 bases and J lost 4; bases outside the gene matches: 7. Germline assignment: CDR1 SGDLS and CDR2 YYNGEE. This CDR3 spans 15 amino acids. CDR3 sequence reads: CASSTRTGITGELFF. The CDR3 bases are TGTGCCAGCAGCACGCGGACAGGAATCACCGGGGAGCTGTTTTTT.

The rearrangement uses TRBV27 and TRBJ2-3, with a possible D match to TRBD2 (6 bases). The germline gives CDR1 MNHEY, CDR2 SMNVEV (reference sequence). V was clipped by 5 bases and J by 4 bases, with 25 bases between them. CDR3 length equals 18 residues. In DNA, the CDR3 is TGTGCCAGCAGTCCGTACCCCTGGAGGGGAAAGAGGCCAGATACGCAGTATTTT. Its protein is CASSPYPWRGKRPDTQYF.

This clone was counted once. The V call is TRBV27, the J call TRBJ2-3; 13 bases line up with TRBD2. Germline CDR1 MNHEY, CDR2 SMNVEV (reference sequence). CDR3 length: 14 amino acids. With V trimmed by 1 base and J by 11 bases, 3 bases remained unmatched. CDR3 coding DNA: TGTGCCAGCAGTTTATGGGGGACTAGCGGGATGCAGTATTTT. As protein: CASSLWGTSGMQYF.

J is TRBJ2-6 and V is TRBV19; TRBD2 aligns across 8 bases. The V and J ends lost 6 bases and 2 bases, in that order; junction bases with no gene match: 3. Germline V gene lookup returns CDR1 LNHDA and CDR2 SQIVND (reference sequence). The CDR3 runs 15 residues. This chain's CDR3 is CASSPGLAGANVLTF. The CDR3 nucleotides read TGTGCCAGTAGCCCGGGACTAGCTGGGGCCAACGTCCTGACTTTC.

J is TRBJ1-6 and V is TRBV6-4, with D maybe TRBD1 (5 bases). Germline V gene sequence: CDR1 MRHNA, CDR2 SNTAGT. V was cut by 3 bases and J by 9 bases, with 9 bases left in between. This CDR3 is built from 13 residues. CDR3 residues: CASSETGLSPLHF. DNA for the CDR3: TGTGCCAGCAGTGAAACAGGTCTTTCACCCCTCCACTTT.

This sequence joins TRBV5-1 and TRBJ1-1; 8 nucleotides match TRBD1. The V gene's germline CDR1 is SGHRS and CDR2 YFSETQ. Trimming took 4 bases from V and 6 from J; bases not matched to a gene: 14. This CDR3 spans 16 amino acids. The CDR3 DNA reads as TGCGCCAGCAGCCCGCACCGACAGGGGAAGAGGGCTGAAGCTTTCTTT. Its protein is CASSPHRQGKRAEAFF.

This clone was detected once. This chain links TRBV7-2 with TRBJ2-7; possible D gene TRBD1, 5 bases. From germline, CDR1 is SGHTA and CDR2 FQGNSA. The CDR3 consists of 14 residues. Trimming took 3 bases from V and 3 from J, leaving 12 bases between them. The CDR3 loop is CASSFLTENYEQYF. CDR3 in DNA: TGTGCCAGCAGCTTTCTGACAGAAAACTACGAGCAGTACTTC.

This chain joins TRBV19 and TRBJ2-1, with 9 nucleotides matching TRBD2. J gave up 4 bases and V 0 bases, and 1 base lay outside the gene matches. This CDR3 has 15 amino acids. CDR1 LNHDA and CDR2 SQIVND come from the germline V gene (reference sequence). In DNA form, the CDR3 reads TGTGCCAGTAGTATAGAAACTAGCGGGTACAATGAGCAGTTCTTC. Translating gives CASSIETSGYNEQFF.

As DNA, the CDR3 is TGTGCCAGCAGCCCACAAGGACTGTTCTCTGGAAACACCATATATTTT. Amino acid sequence: CASSPQGLFSGNTIYF. The rearrangement uses TRBV7-2 and TRBJ1-3; D not resolved. V was pared by 5 bases and J by 0 bases, with 14 bases between. Per the germline V gene, CDR1 is SGHTA and CDR2 is FQGNSA. The CDR3 consists of 16 residues.

The chain combines TRBV6-4 with TRBJ2-1, with D perhaps TRBD2 (8 bases). The CDR3 spans 16 residues. CDR1 MRHNA and CDR2 SNTAGT come from the germline V gene. V gave up 6 bases and J gave up 5 bases, with 20 bases separating them. DNA for the CDR3: TGTGCCAGCAGCCATGAGGGGGCGGGAGGTAACAATGAGCAGTTCTTC. Translated, it gives CASSHEGAGGNNEQFF.

The rearrangement uses TRBV5-1 and TRBJ2-1, with TRBD1 identical over 8 bases. The CDR3 extends over 15 amino acids. V shed 3 bases, J shed 5 bases, and the junction held 7 bases outside the gene matches. Germline CDR1 and CDR2: SGHRS and YFSETQ. CDR3 residues: CASSWTGTGHNEQFF. As DNA, the CDR3 is TGCGCCAGCAGCTGGACGGGGACAGGACACAATGAGCAGTTCTTC.

This rearrangement joins TRBV7-8 to TRBJ1-2, with 11 bases identical to TRBD1. Germline assignment: CDR1 SGHVS and CDR2 FQNEAQ. Germline trimming cut 5 bases from V and 8 bases from J; bases unmatched to any gene: 13. There are 16 residues in the CDR3. CDR3 sequence reads: CASSDSGQGAFGGYTF. CDR3 nucleotide sequence: TGTGCCAGCAGCGACTCAGGACAGGGGGCGTTTGGGGGCTACACCTTC.

The chain couples TRBV9 to TRBJ1-1; 10 bases agree with TRBD1. With 3 bases clipped from V and 0 bases from J, the junction kept 14 bases outside the gene matches. The CDR3 extends over 19 amino acids. Germline assignment: CDR1 SGDLS and CDR2 YYNGEE. The CDR3 sequence: CASSASSGTGAHLNTEAFF. The CDR3 region has the DNA TGTGCCAGCAGCGCCTCTTCCGGGACAGGGGCCCACTTGAACACTGAAGCTTTCTTT.

This chain links TRBV10-3 with TRBJ1-1; TRBD1 might be the D (5 bases). This CDR3 contains 12 residues. The germline CDR1 and CDR2 sequences are ENHRY and SYGVKD. Trimming removed 10 bases from V and 1 base from J, with 10 bases in between. The CDR3 sequence: CATQGWNTEAFF. The CDR3 bases are TGTGCCACTCAGGGATGGAACACTGAAGCTTTCTTT.

The J gene is TRBJ1-6, the V gene TRBV2, with D perhaps matching TRBD1 (6 bases). CDR1 and CDR2 from the germline V gene are SNHLY and FYNNEI. V lost 6 bases to trimming and J lost 4 bases, with 19 bases between them. This CDR3 region has 17 residues. CDR3 loop: CASRPLPGVGYNSPLHF. The CDR3 DNA follows: TGTGCCAGCAGGCCCCTCCCAGGGGTAGGGTATAATTCACCCCTCCACTTT.

The rearrangement joins TRBV19 to TRBJ2-1, with 9 positions matching TRBD2. V lost 3 bases and J lost 2; bases outside the gene matches: 8. The CDR3 runs 17 residues. Per germline, CDR1 LNHDA and CDR2 SQIVND (reference sequence). The chain's CDR3 is CASSIRPGLATYNEQFF. For the CDR3, the DNA is TGTGCCAGTAGTATTCGACCGGGACTAGCCACCTACAATGAGCAGTTCTTC.

This chain uses TRBV27 with TRBJ1-4; no clear D. Germline lookup yields CDR1 MNHEY and CDR2 SMNVEV (reference sequence). Trimming shortened V by 3 bases and J by 0 bases, and 11 bases separated the two germline ends. This CDR3 has 16 amino acids. CDR3 protein: CASSFRRASTNEKLFF. DNA of the CDR3: TGTGCCAGCAGTTTTCGGCGGGCCTCAACTAATGAAAAACTGTTTTTT.

The J gene is TRBJ1-1, the V gene TRBV5-5, with D possibly matching TRBD1 (6 bases). The CDR3 spans 13 residues. Trimming pared 0 bases from V and 10 bases from J, leaving 13 bases between. Looked up from germline, CDR1 is SGHKS and CDR2 is YYEKEE (reference sequence). The CDR3 region is CASSLGRARGAFF. The CDR3 DNA follows: TGTGCCAGCAGCTTGGGACGGGCCAGGGGAGCTTTCTTT.